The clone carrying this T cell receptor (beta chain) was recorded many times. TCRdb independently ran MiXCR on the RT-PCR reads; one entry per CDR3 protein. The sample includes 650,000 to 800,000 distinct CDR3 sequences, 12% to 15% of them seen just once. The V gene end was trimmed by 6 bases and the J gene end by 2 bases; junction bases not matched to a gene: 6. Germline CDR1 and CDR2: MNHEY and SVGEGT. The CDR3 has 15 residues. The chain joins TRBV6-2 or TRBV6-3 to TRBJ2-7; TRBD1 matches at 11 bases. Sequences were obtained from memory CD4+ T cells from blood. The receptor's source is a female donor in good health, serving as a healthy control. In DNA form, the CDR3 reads TGTGCCAGCAGACCGGGGACAGGGGGGGCCTACGAGCAGTACTTC. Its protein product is CASRPGTGGAYEQYF.